These 14 T cell receptor beta chains originate from one sample sequenced in a study of blood T cell repertoires in COVID-19. Data came from immunoSEQ multiplex PCR; TCRdb stores just in-frame clones and leaves some out. The repertoire includes a few hundred thousand clones, approximately 77% of them detected once, and approximately 4% sits in the top ten. The sequenced material came from peripheral blood. Receptor source: an elderly woman with acute or convalescent COVID-19.

V usage is TRBV6-5 and J usage is TRBJ1-1; 10 bases match TRBD1. Trimming cost V 6 bases and J 5 bases; bases outside gene matches: 6. This CDR3 comprises 14 residues. Germline values: CDR1 MNHEY, CDR2 SVGAGI. The CDR3 sequence is CASRTGTGATEAFF. The CDR3 DNA follows: TGTGCCAGCAGGACCGGGACAGGGGCTACTGAAGCTTTCTTT.

A few counts support this clone. Other DNA sequences in the sample encode the same CDR3. This rearrangement joins TRBV18 to TRBJ1-1, with D maybe TRBD1 (6 bases). This CDR3 contains 13 residues. Germline V gene sequence: CDR1 KGHSH, CDR2 LQKENI. With 4 bases removed from V and 1 base from J, the gap between germline ends came to 7 bases. CDR3 sequence: CASSLDRNTEAFF. The DNA for the CDR3 is TGTGCCAGCTCACTGGACAGGAACACTGAAGCTTTCTTT.

The V gene is TRBV12-3 or TRBV12-4, the J gene TRBJ2-7; D remains ambiguous. V shed 8 bases and J shed 0 bases, with 11 bases lying between them. The CDR3 covers 13 residues. The CDR3 sequence is CASQVRSSYEQYF. In nucleotides, the CDR3 is TGTGCCAGCCAAGTTAGGAGCTCCTACGAGCAGTACTTC.

The J gene is TRBJ2-2, the V gene TRBV24-1; 10 bases agree with TRBD2. Per germline, CDR1 KGHDR and CDR2 SFDVKD. With V trimmed by 2 bases and J by 3 bases, 11 bases remained unmatched. The CDR3 consists of 19 residues. CDR3 in amino acids: CATSDSKLTSGADTGELFF. The CDR3 DNA follows: TGTGCCACCAGTGATTCGAAGCTTACTAGCGGGGCTGACACCGGGGAGCTGTTTTTT.

The chain recombines TRBV19 with TRBJ1-5; no reliable D call. In germline, CDR1 is LNHDA, CDR2 SQIVND (reference sequence). This CDR3 has 11 residues. Trimming pared 6 bases from V and 9 bases from J, leaving 9 bases between. In DNA, the CDR3 is TGTGCCAGTAGCCTCGCAGGGCCCCAGCATTTT. Translated: CASSLAGPQHF.

The chain couples TRBV30 to TRBJ2-2; 7 nucleotides agree with TRBD1. V was clipped by 0 bases and J by 7 bases; unmatched bases: 5. The CDR3 runs 14 residues. Germline values: CDR1 GTSNPN, CDR2 SVGIG (reference sequence). The DNA of the CDR3 is TGTGCCTGGAGTGTGGTGACAGGGATCGGGGAGCTGTTTTTT. It codes for CAWSVVTGIGELFF.

The CDR3 bases are TGTGCCAGCAGCCTATCGGACATCCTCTCTGGAAACACCATATATTTT. Amino acid sequence: CASSLSDILSGNTIYF. This chain uses TRBV7-6 with TRBJ1-3; tentative D call: TRBD1 (5 bases). This CDR3 has 16 amino acids. V was trimmed by 5 bases and J by 0 bases, leaving 14 bases between them. Germline assignment: CDR1 SGHVS and CDR2 FNYEAQ.

Written as DNA, the CDR3 is TGTGCCAGCAGCTTAGTATGGGGCGCGGACACTGAAGCTTTCTTT. It specifies CASSLVWGADTEAFF. The rearrangement uses TRBV11-3 and TRBJ1-1, with D possibly matching TRBD1 (5 bases). The CDR3 totals 15 residues. The V gene lost 1 base and the J gene lost 3 bases, with 12 bases spanning the gap. From germline, CDR1 is SGHNT and CDR2 YENEEA.

This clone was counted only a few times. V usage is TRBV3-1 (or the pseudogene TRBV3-2) and J usage is TRBJ2-7; possibly TRBD1 for D (6 bases). Trimming took off 1 base at V and 2 bases at J, with 12 bases between the two ends. Germline V gene data show CDR1 as LGHDT and CDR2 as YNNKEL (reference sequence). CDR3 length: 15 residues. CDR3 bases: TGTGCCAGCAGCCAAGGGGGGCTAGCAGCCTACGAGCAGTACTTC. Amino acids: CASSQGGLAAYEQYF.

The V gene is TRBV6-1, the J gene TRBJ1-3; no definite D call. CDR1 MNHNS and CDR2 SASEGT come from the germline V gene. The V and J ends lost 2 bases and 0 bases respectively, with 20 bases between them. The CDR3 is 19 amino acids. This chain's CDR3 is CASSERPPSVSGSGNTIYF. DNA of the CDR3: TGTGCCAGCAGTGAACGTCCCCCTTCCGTCTCGGGCTCTGGAAACACCATATATTTT.

This chain links TRBV7-2 with TRBJ2-3; 15 nucleotides agree with TRBD2. This CDR3 spans 18 amino acids. Germline values: CDR1 SGHTA, CDR2 FQGNSA. Germline trimming cut 6 bases from V and 0 bases from J; bases unmatched to any gene: 7. CDR3 DNA: TGTGCCAGCAGAGATAGGGGACTAGCGGGGGGTAGCACAGATACGCAGTATTTT. Amino acid sequence: CASRDRGLAGGSTDTQYF.

This chain links TRBV10-1 with TRBJ1-2; possible D gene TRBD1, 6 bases. Germline CDR1 and CDR2: WNHNN and SYGVQD (reference sequence). The CDR3 extends over 15 amino acids. Trimming removed 4 bases from V and 4 bases from J, with 16 bases in between. CDR3 sequence reads: CASSGDTPESYGYTF. The CDR3 nucleotides read TGCGCCAGCAGTGGGGACACTCCAGAGTCCTATGGCTACACCTTC.

The chain carries TRBV4-3 and TRBJ2-5, with D perhaps matching TRBD2 (6 bases). With 3 bases removed from V and 1 base from J, the gap between germline ends came to 18 bases. The CDR3 sequence is 17 residues long. Germline loops: CDR1 LGHNA, CDR2 YSLEER. This CDR3 is CASSQGPGGSGQETQYF. Here the CDR3 DNA reads TGCGCCAGCAGCCAGGGACCGGGTGGTAGCGGCCAAGAGACCCAGTACTTC.

This CDR3 reads CASSSPGSYEQYF. In DNA, the CDR3 is TGTGCCAGCAGTTCTCCAGGGTCCTACGAGCAGTACTTC. The chain links TRBV6-6 to TRBJ2-7; D is possibly TRBD1 (5 bases). Germline V gene lookup returns CDR1 MNHNY and CDR2 SVGAGI (reference sequence). V was cut by 4 bases and J by 1 base, with 8 bases left in between. The length of the CDR3 is 13 residues.